This T cell receptor (beta chain) was identified in a study of technical replicates of blood from a handful of donors. Germline V gene data show CDR1 as SEHNR and CDR2 as FQNEAQ (reference sequence). The V and J ends lost 2 bases and 6 bases respectively, with 10 bases between them. The CDR3 contains 13 residues. This clone showed up just a few times. Libraries were prepared by immunoSEQ multiplex PCR; TCRdb keeps only in-frame clonotypes and omits some of them. In the table there are 75,000 to 90,000 clones, roughly 97% of which are singletons. The receptor was derived from a human donor in good health. This chain connects TRBV7-9 to TRBJ1-2; a possible D gene is TRBD1 (6 bases). Specimen: T cells isolated from PBMCs. The CDR3 nucleotides read TGTGCCAGCAGCTTAACCGCAGGGGATGGCTACACCTTC. Translation gives CASSLTAGDGYTF.